These 14 T cell receptor beta chains came from one sample sequenced in a study of identical twins. In TCRdb, the 5' RACE reads were re-called with MiXCR into one record per CDR3 protein. The data show 460,000 or so distinct CDR3 sequences, 13% to 15% seen once. This sample was shared with a second study, whose subject was yellow fever vaccine responses in identical twins.

The specimen sequenced was CD4+ T cells sorted from blood. These receptors came from a woman aged 18-35 years in good health.

This clonotype has at least ten counts. V usage is TRBV9 and J usage is TRBJ1-6; no clear D. The CDR3 length is 13 residues. CDR1 is SGDLS, CDR2 YYNGEE, per germline. Trimming pared 0 bases from V and 9 bases from J, leaving 7 bases between. CDR3 protein: CASSVGGSSPLHF. CDR3 DNA sequence: TGTGCCAGCAGCGTAGGGGGTAGTTCACCCCTCCACTTT.

The chain carries TRBV24-1 and TRBJ2-2, with D perhaps being TRBD1 or TRBD2 (5 bases each). This CDR3 is 12 amino acids long. Trimming pared 10 bases from V and 6 bases from J, leaving 11 bases between. CDR1 KGHDR and CDR2 SFDVKD come from the germline V gene. CDR3 protein: CATTRGAGELFF. CDR3 DNA sequence: TGTGCCACTACAAGAGGGGCCGGGGAGCTGTTTTTT.

V usage is TRBV2 and J usage is TRBJ1-6; D not resolved. Germline V gene data show CDR1 as SNHLY and CDR2 as FYNNEI. V dropped 6 bases and J dropped 7 bases, with 4 bases sitting between them. This CDR3 spans 11 amino acids. As DNA, the CDR3 is TGTGCCAGCAGGGAAAATTCACCCCTCCACTTT. It codes for CASRENSPLHF.

The V gene is TRBV29-1, the J gene TRBJ2-5; 8 bases are shared with TRBD1. Germline CDR1 and CDR2: SQVTM and ANQGSEA. V lost 6 bases and J lost 5; bases outside the gene matches: 8. The CDR3 spans 13 residues. DNA for the CDR3: TGCAGCGTGCCGGACAGGGCGTTCGAGACCCAGTACTTC. Translation: CSVPDRAFETQYF.

This clonotype was counted a few times. This chain connects TRBV15 to TRBJ1-4; D gene uncertain. The length of the CDR3 is 15 residues. V dropped 0 bases and J dropped 6 bases, with 11 bases sitting between them. The germline V gene has CDR1 LNHNV and CDR2 YYDKDF (reference sequence). CDR3 region: CATSRDYSADEKLFF. The CDR3 DNA is TGTGCCACCAGCAGAGATTACAGCGCCGATGAAAAACTGTTTTTT.

This clonotype has only a few counts. The chain uses TRBV25-1 and TRBJ1-1; D gene ambiguous. Germline V gene sequence: CDR1 MGHDK, CDR2 SYGVNS. The V end was cut by 6 bases, the J end by 9 bases, with 11 bases between. The length of the CDR3 is 11 residues. CDR3 nucleotide sequence: TGTGCCAGCAGGACGACATATCAAGCTTTCTTT. This gives the protein CASRTTYQAFF.

This chain links TRBV20-1 with TRBJ2-4, with D tentatively TRBD1 (8 bases). CDR1 is DFQATT and CDR2 is SNEGSKA in the germline V gene (reference sequence). V lost 1 base and J 10 bases, leaving 14 bases between the germline ends. The CDR3 covers 13 residues. CDR3 DNA: TGCAGTGCTAGAGGAGGACAGGGAGGGATTCAGTACTTC. Translated: CSARGGQGGIQYF.

This sequence joins TRBV12-3 or TRBV12-4 and TRBJ2-5, with D perhaps matching TRBD1 or TRBD2 (5 bases each). V was shortened by 3 bases and J by 5 bases, with 13 bases between the two germline ends. The CDR3 contains 14 residues. Written as DNA, the CDR3 is TGTGCCAGCAGTTTCCTGACGGGGCGGGAGACCCAGTACTTC. Protein product: CASSFLTGRETQYF.

This clonotype was counted between two and nine times. The rearrangement links TRBV12-3 or TRBV12-4 to TRBJ1-6; tentatively, D is TRBD1 (6 bases). This CDR3 is 15 amino acids long. The V and J ends lost 5 bases and 11 bases respectively, with 19 bases between them. The chain's CDR3 is CASSPFDQGPAPLHF. The CDR3 coding sequence is TGTGCCAGCAGTCCTTTCGACCAGGGGCCAGCACCCCTCCACTTT.

This clonotype was recorded many times. V usage is TRBV7-9 and J usage is TRBJ2-7; no firm D call. Trimming took 5 bases from V and 7 from J, leaving 9 bases between them. The CDR3 covers 11 residues. Germline CDR1 reads SEHNR; CDR2 reads FQNEAQ (reference sequence). CDR3 residues: CASSPGREQYF. CDR3 bases: TGTGCCAGCAGCCCCGGGCGGGAGCAGTACTTC. The full variable domain, with the rest looked up from reference TRBV7-9 and TRBJ2-7, is DTGVSQNPRHKITKRGQNVTFRCDPISEHNRLYWYRQTLGQGPEFLTYFQNEAQLEKSRLLSDRFSAERPKGSFSTLEIQRTEQGDSAMYLCASSPGREQYFGPGTRLTVT.

CDR3 DNA sequence: TGTGCCAGCAGTTTAGGGTTGAGGGCCTGGGAGACCCAGTACTTC. Residues: CASSLGLRAWETQYF. The chain carries TRBV12-3 or TRBV12-4 and TRBJ2-5, with D perhaps TRBD2 (5 bases). The CDR3 consists of 15 residues. V was clipped by 1 base and J by 5 bases, with 14 bases between them.

This clonotype was detected only a few times. V is TRBV3-1 and J is TRBJ2-2, with a tentative D call TRBD1 (5 bases). Germline lookup yields CDR1 LGHDT and CDR2 YNNKEL (reference sequence). V was shortened by 2 bases and J by 3 bases, with 10 bases between the two germline ends. The CDR3 sequence is 15 residues long. This CDR3 is CASSQPQGYTGELFF. The DNA for the CDR3 is TGTGCCAGCAGCCAACCCCAGGGCTACACCGGGGAGCTGTTTTTT.

The chain employs TRBV25-1 and TRBJ2-7; TRBD1 matches 7 bases. The CDR3 is 16 amino acids. Looked up from germline, CDR1 is MGHDK and CDR2 is SYGVNS. J lost 2 bases, V lost 4 bases, and 11 bases had no gene match. The DNA of the CDR3 is TGTGCCAGCAGTGGAACAGGGGCCGGTAATCCCTACGAGCAGTACTTC. It is translated as CASSGTGAGNPYEQYF.

This clonotype showed up just a few times. This sequence joins TRBV3-1 and TRBJ2-2, with 11 positions matching TRBD1. The CDR3 runs to 15 residues. Germline V gene data show CDR1 as LGHDT and CDR2 as YNNKEL (reference sequence). Germline trimming cut 3 bases from V and 6 bases from J; bases unmatched to any gene: 3. The CDR3 is CASSHGDRGAGELFF. CDR3 coding DNA: TGTGCCAGCAGCCATGGGGACAGGGGGGCCGGGGAGCTGTTTTTT.